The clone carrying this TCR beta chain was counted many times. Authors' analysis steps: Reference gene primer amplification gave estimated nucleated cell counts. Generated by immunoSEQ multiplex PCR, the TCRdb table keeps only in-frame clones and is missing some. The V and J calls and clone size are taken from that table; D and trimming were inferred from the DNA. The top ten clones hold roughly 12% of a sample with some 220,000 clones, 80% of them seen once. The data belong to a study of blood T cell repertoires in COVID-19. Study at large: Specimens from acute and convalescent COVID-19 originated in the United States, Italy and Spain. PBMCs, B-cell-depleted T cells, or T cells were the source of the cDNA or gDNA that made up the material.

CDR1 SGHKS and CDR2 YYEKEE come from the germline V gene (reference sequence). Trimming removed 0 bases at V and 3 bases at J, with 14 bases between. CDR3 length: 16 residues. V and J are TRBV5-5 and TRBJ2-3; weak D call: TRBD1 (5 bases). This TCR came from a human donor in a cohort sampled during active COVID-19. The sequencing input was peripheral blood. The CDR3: CASSLDGWGSTDTQYF. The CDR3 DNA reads TGTGCCAGCAGCTTGGATGGGTGGGGCTCGACAGATACGCAGTATTTT.